This passage covers 29 T cell receptor beta chains from one sample sequenced in a study of blood T cell repertoires in COVID-19. The protocol was immunoSEQ multiplex PCR, while the TCRdb copy is restricted to in-frame clones and leaves out a portion. This table holds fewer than 450,000 clones, nearly 90% found once. The specimen was PBMCs or T cells enriched from blood (not recorded which). These receptors all stem from a middle-aged woman with acute COVID-19.

This sequence joins TRBV29-1 and TRBJ2-1; TRBD1 is a possible D gene (6 bases). Germline lookup yields CDR1 SQVTM and CDR2 ANQGSEA. Trimming left V 4 bases short and J 2 bases short, with 15 bases between. The CDR3 has 15 amino acids. CDR3 sequence (DNA): TGCAGCGTTGTCCTTTCGGACAGTCCCTACAATGAGCAGTTCTTC. Its protein is CSVVLSDSPYNEQFF.

The chain has TRBV7-2 and TRBJ2-3; D is unclear. Trimming removed 1 base from V and 1 base from J, with 3 bases in between. This CDR3 is 13 amino acids long. CDR1 SGHTA and CDR2 FQGNSA come from the germline V gene. CDR3 protein: CASSLVGTDTQYF. The CDR3 DNA sequence: TGTGCCAGCAGCTTAGTAGGCACAGATACGCAGTATTTT.

The rearrangement links TRBV19 to TRBJ2-3; 11 bases fit TRBD1. The CDR3 length is 17 residues. The J segment lost 6 bases and the V segment lost 5 bases, leaving 13 bases of the junction unmatched. The germline V gene has CDR1 LNHDA and CDR2 SQIVND (reference sequence). CDR3 residues: CASSVHLPGQGVDTQYF. DNA of the CDR3: TGTGCCAGTAGTGTACACCTTCCGGGACAGGGGGTGGATACGCAGTATTTT.

V gene TRBV5-1 combines with J gene TRBJ2-1; 10 nucleotides match TRBD2. The CDR3 is made up of 16 amino acids. Per germline, CDR1 SGHRS and CDR2 YFSETQ. J gave up 5 bases and V 1 base, and 6 bases lay outside the gene matches. CDR3 DNA: TGCGCCAGCAGCTTGAGTCTAGCGGGGGAGAACAATGAGCAGTTCTTC. Protein sequence: CASSLSLAGENNEQFF.

J is TRBJ2-7 and V is TRBV12-3 or TRBV12-4, with 9 nucleotides matching TRBD2. With 8 bases clipped from V and 5 bases from J, the junction kept 7 bases outside the gene matches. The CDR3 spans 13 residues. CDR3 bases: TGTGCCAGCGGGCGGGGGGGCCTCGACGAGCAGTACTTC. Protein: CASGRGGLDEQYF.

The genes are TRBV30 and TRBJ1-2; tentatively, D is TRBD1 (6 bases). Trimming stripped 0 bases from V and 6 bases from J, with 8 bases between. CDR3 size: 12 residues. Germline CDR1 GTSNPN, CDR2 SVGIG (reference sequence). The CDR3 sequence is CAWSVQGHGYTF. CDR3 sequence (DNA): TGTGCCTGGAGTGTACAGGGCCATGGCTACACCTTC.

This chain connects TRBV4-1 to TRBJ2-3, with 7 bases that match TRBD2. J gave up 5 bases and V 0 bases, and 8 bases lay outside the gene matches. CDR1 is MGHRA and CDR2 is YSYEKL in the germline V gene. The CDR3 runs 16 residues. The CDR3 region is CASSQEGGGGVDTQYF. The DNA of the CDR3 is TGCGCCAGCAGCCAAGAGGGGGGGGGTGGTGTAGATACGCAGTATTTT.

V gene TRBV2 combines with J gene TRBJ2-1, with TRBD1 matching 9 bases. The CDR3 is 17 residues long. Germline trimming cut 4 bases from V and 4 bases from J; bases unmatched to any gene: 11. CDR1 is SNHLY and CDR2 is FYNNEI in the germline V gene. In DNA, the CDR3 is TGTGCCAGCAGTGGAGGCACCGGGACAGGGAGGTACAATGAGCAGTTCTTC. Residues: CASSGGTGTGRYNEQFF.

This chain joins TRBV2 and TRBJ1-2; D gene ambiguous. The germline V gene has CDR1 SNHLY and CDR2 FYNNEI. The CDR3 has 13 amino acids. V was cut by 4 bases and J by 8 bases, with 14 bases left in between. In DNA form, the CDR3 reads TGTGCCAGCAGTGTGCGGGGTTTAGACGGCTACACCTTC. Its protein is CASSVRGLDGYTF.

This chain connects TRBV18 to TRBJ1-4, with a weak D call TRBD1 (5 bases). Germline CDR1 and CDR2: KGHSH and LQKENI. The CDR3 is 13 residues long. Trimming pared 2 bases from V and 8 bases from J, leaving 9 bases between. The CDR3 sequence: CASSPVGGEKLFF. The CDR3 DNA sequence: TGTGCCAGCTCACCAGTCGGGGGGGAAAAACTGTTTTTT.

The chain joins TRBV7-9 to TRBJ1-2; a possible D gene is TRBD1 (6 bases). The CDR3 length is 15 residues. CDR1 SEHNR and CDR2 FQNEAQ come from the germline V gene (reference sequence). V lost 1 base, J lost 8 bases, and 17 bases lay in between. The chain's CDR3 is CASSLVEWGQEGYTF. The CDR3 nucleotides read TGTGCCAGCAGCTTAGTCGAGTGGGGGCAAGAGGGCTACACCTTC.

The gene calls are TRBV5-8 and TRBJ2-1; 10 bases are a match to TRBD2. Germline trimming cut 6 bases from V and 4 bases from J; bases unmatched to any gene: 7. Germline V gene sequence: CDR1 SGHTS, CDR2 YDEGEE. This CDR3 has 15 amino acids. Here the CDR3 reads CASTVGTSAYNEQFF. The CDR3 DNA reads TGTGCCAGCACCGTGGGGACTAGCGCTTACAATGAGCAGTTCTTC.

This chain joins TRBV6-5 and TRBJ1-2; 9 nucleotides line up with TRBD1. V lost 2 bases to trimming and J lost 1 base; unmatched junction nucleotides: 2. CDR3 length: 15 residues. Germline CDR1 is MNHEY and CDR2 is SVGAGI. CDR3 residues: CASSYKDRGNYGYTF. The DNA for the CDR3 is TGTGCCAGCAGTTACAAGGACAGGGGTAACTATGGCTACACCTTC.

As regards this clone: The same CDR3 is also encoded by other DNA sequences in this sample. The chain combines TRBV12-3 or TRBV12-4 with TRBJ2-1, with a tentative D call TRBD2 (6 bases). Trimming stripped 3 bases from V and 6 bases from J, with 6 bases between. The CDR3 consists of 12 residues. The CDR3 bases are TGTGCCAGCAGTTTTAGCGGCAATGAGCAGTTCTTC. Translated, it gives CASSFSGNEQFF.

The rearrangement uses TRBV3-1 (or the pseudogene TRBV3-2) and TRBJ2-1, with 13 bases fitting TRBD2. CDR1 and CDR2 from the germline V gene are LGHDT and YNNKEL (reference sequence). Germline trimming cut 3 bases from V and 7 bases from J; bases unmatched to any gene: 15. CDR3 length: 19 amino acids. CDR3 region: CASSQRTSGGAFVKNEQFF. The CDR3 DNA sequence: TGTGCCAGCAGCCAGCGCACTAGCGGGGGGGCCTTCGTGAAGAATGAGCAGTTCTTC.

The rearrangement uses TRBV11-2 and TRBJ1-4, with D hard to call. The germline V gene has CDR1 SGHAT and CDR2 FQNNGV. CDR3 length equals 15 residues. The V end was cut by 5 bases, the J end by 2 bases, with 12 bases between. The CDR3 region has the DNA TGTGCCAGCAGCCTATCCGGGATGACTAATGAAAAACTGTTTTTT. Translation: CASSLSGMTNEKLFF.

Only a few counts were recorded for this clone. The V and J genes are TRBV7-9 and TRBJ1-2; D uncertain. Deletions cut 3 bases from V and 0 bases from J, with 8 bases between. CDR3 length: 14 amino acids. Per the germline V gene, CDR1 is SEHNR and CDR2 is FQNEAQ (reference sequence). CDR3 loop: CASSFYLANYGYTF. DNA of the CDR3: TGTGCCAGCAGCTTTTATTTAGCTAACTATGGCTACACCTTC.

The chain uses TRBV7-6 and TRBJ2-1; D not certain. V shed 0 bases and J shed 4 bases, with 7 bases lying between them. Germline V gene sequence: CDR1 SGHVS, CDR2 FNYEAQ. There are 14 residues in the CDR3. CDR3 region: CASSLAQRYNEQFF. CDR3 coding DNA: TGTGCCAGCAGCTTAGCCCAGCGATACAATGAGCAGTTCTTC. The variable domain in full, completed from reference TRBV7-6 and TRBJ2-1, reads GAGVSQSPRYKVTKRGQDVALRCDPISGHVSLYWYRQALGQGPEFLTYFNYEAQQDKSGLPNDRFSAERPEGSISTLTIQRTEQRDSAMYRCASSLAQRYNEQFFGPGTRLTVL.

This rearrangement joins TRBV19 to TRBJ1-2; D not certain. Per germline, CDR1 LNHDA and CDR2 SQIVND (reference sequence). The CDR3 covers 15 residues. V dropped 3 bases and J dropped 1 base, with 12 bases sitting between them. In DNA form, the CDR3 reads TGTGCCAGTAGTATCTCACAGAACCTTAACTATGGCTACACCTTC. It codes for CASSISQNLNYGYTF.

This chain's CDR3 is CASGRSEFRSYEQYF. In DNA, the CDR3 is TGTGCCAGCGGGAGGTCCGAATTCCGGTCCTACGAGCAGTACTTC. V and J are TRBV3-1 (or the pseudogene TRBV3-2) and TRBJ2-7, with a possible D match to TRBD2 (6 bases). The CDR3 extends over 15 amino acids. Trimming cost V 8 bases and J 1 base, with 18 bases left between them. Per germline, CDR1 LGHDT and CDR2 YNNKEL (reference sequence).

V usage is TRBV24-1 and J usage is TRBJ2-2; TRBD1 matches at 9 bases. The CDR3 runs to 17 residues. Trimming took 4 bases from V and 3 from J; bases not matched to a gene: 8. Per germline, CDR1 KGHDR and CDR2 SFDVKD. CDR3 loop: CATSDIPGQGYTGELFF. DNA for the CDR3: TGTGCCACCAGTGACATCCCGGGACAGGGATACACCGGGGAGCTGTTTTTT.

The V and J genes are TRBV19 and TRBJ1-2; TRBD1 matches 8 bases. The junction had 10 bases not matched to a gene; V was cut back by 4 bases and J by 3 bases. Germline loops: CDR1 LNHDA, CDR2 SQIVND (reference sequence). The CDR3 consists of 16 residues. Here the CDR3 DNA reads TGTGCCAGTAGTAGGGCAGGGGGCGTAGGATACTATGGCTACACCTTC. Translation gives CASSRAGGVGYYGYTF.

The chain is built from TRBV2 and TRBJ2-2, with 7 bases identical to TRBD1. V trimming: 11 bases; J trimming: 6 bases; junction bases outside the gene matches: 6. CDR3 length equals 12 residues. Germline CDR1 SNHLY, CDR2 FYNNEI. The CDR3 region has the DNA TGTGCCGGACAGAGGGGGCCCGGGGAGCTGTTTTTT. Its protein is CAGQRGPGELFF.

The J gene is TRBJ1-1, the V gene TRBV12-5, with D perhaps matching TRBD1 (6 bases). Germline V CDR1 and CDR2: LGHNT, FRNRAP. The CDR3 has 13 amino acids. V was pared by 7 bases and J by 4 bases, with 13 bases between. The CDR3 DNA is TGTGCTAGTGCCCTAACAGGGATCACTGAAGCTTTCTTT. Encoded protein: CASALTGITEAFF.

The genes are TRBV5-1 and TRBJ1-5; D is uncertain. Germline V gives CDR1 SGHRS, CDR2 YFSETQ. Trimming cost V 0 bases and J 7 bases, with 8 bases left between them. There are 13 residues in the CDR3. CDR3: CASSLESGQPQHF. As DNA, the CDR3 is TGCGCCAGCAGCTTGGAGTCGGGACAGCCCCAGCATTTT.

This clone has a handful of counts. The V gene is TRBV4-1, the J gene TRBJ1-1, with 8 bases matching TRBD1. Germline lookup yields CDR1 MGHRA and CDR2 YSYEKL. Trimming removed 2 bases from V and 4 bases from J; junction bases left unmatched: 3. CDR3 size: 14 residues. The CDR3 DNA follows: TGCGCCAGCAGCCAATTCACAGGGGGCACTGAAGCTTTCTTT. It is translated as CASSQFTGGTEAFF.

A note on this clone: A read error may account for a junction end that differs from germline. The J gene is TRBJ2-7, the V gene TRBV19; TRBD1 might be the D (7 bases). CDR1 and CDR2 (germline): LNHDA, SQIVND (reference sequence). The CDR3 sequence is 15 residues long. As DNA, the CDR3 is TGTGCCAGTAGTATCTCAACAGGGGACTCCTTCGAGCAGTACTTC. It translates to CASSISTGDSFEQYF. Using reference TRBV19 and TRBJ2-7 for the parts outside the CDR3, the full variable domain is DGGITQSPKYLFRKEGQNVTLSCEQNLNHDAMYWYRQDPGQGLRLIYYSQIVNDFQKGDIAEGYSVSREKKESFPLTVTSAQKNPTAFYLCASSISTGDSFEQYFGPGTRLTVT.

The genes are TRBV9 and TRBJ2-5; 7 nucleotides line up with TRBD2. The V segment lost 7 bases and the J segment 0 bases; nucleotides outside the gene matches: 12. Germline assignment: CDR1 SGDLS and CDR2 YYNGEE. This CDR3 spans 16 amino acids. DNA for the CDR3: TGTGCCAGCGCCTTAGGGGAGCGGGGATACCAAGAGACCCAGTACTTC. Residues: CASALGERGYQETQYF.

The chain recombines TRBV5-4 with TRBJ2-2, with D unresolved. This CDR3 comprises 14 residues. Germline V CDR1 and CDR2: SGHNT, YYREEE (reference sequence). V shed 0 bases and J shed 4 bases, with 7 bases lying between them. CDR3 residues: CASSLVEPTGELFF. The CDR3 DNA is TGTGCCAGCAGCTTGGTGGAGCCCACCGGGGAGCTGTTTTTT.